Detailed here is one TCR beta chain. These data belong to a study of cytomegalovirus exposure and HLA in healthy donors. Whole-study context: Genotyping showed 81% of a few hundred donors falling in the Caucasian-associated ancestry cluster.

V dropped 1 base and J dropped 1 base, with 15 bases sitting between them. This CDR3 region has 17 residues. Germline V gene data show CDR1 as LNHNV and CDR2 as YYDKDF (reference sequence). Use of 60 Vbeta and 13 Jbeta primers characterized the PCR. Sequencing used immunoSEQ multiplex PCR; TCRdb keeps in-frame clones, though not all of them. The table lists around 120,000 clones, approximately 80% of them singletons. Sequencing was performed on PBMCs. The TCR originated in a male donor in good health and CMV-seronegative. J is TRBJ2-3 and V is TRBV15; the D gene is possibly TRBD1 (5 bases). The DNA of the CDR3 is TGTGCCACCAGCAGAGTCACAGGTGCTTGGGGCACAGATACGCAGTATTTT. Encoded protein: CATSRVTGAWGTDTQYF.